The next 9 T cell receptor beta chains were all read from a single sample in a study of vaccination and CD4 T cells after COVID-19. The treatment here: approximately nine-day PBMC culture with coronavirus spike peptide pools or control peptides (ViraFEST assay). Which antigens these TCRs recognize remains unknown. With the Oncomine TCR Beta short-read assay, DNA from cultured CD4+ T cells was sequenced. MiXCR, applied by TCRdb to the PCR reads, yields one record per CDR3 protein. The table shows roughly 7,000 distinct CDR3 sequences, with about 46% occurring only once. Sequencing was performed on CD4+ T cells from blood, cultured in vitro. These receptors were collected from a human donor who had recovered from COVID-19.

The J gene is TRBJ2-7, the V gene TRBV7-9; 8 positions match TRBD1. CDR1 is SEHNR, CDR2 FQNEAQ, per germline (reference sequence). V shed 5 bases and J 7 bases; nucleotides not matched to a gene: 10. This CDR3 region has 14 residues. CDR3 nucleotide sequence: TGTGCCAGCAGCAGGACAGGGACCCTCTGGGAGCAGTACTTC. It specifies CASSRTGTLWEQYF.

The chain has TRBV27 and TRBJ1-2; no clear D gene. V dropped 0 bases and J dropped 7 bases, with 12 bases sitting between them. This CDR3 region has 14 residues. Germline V CDR1 and CDR2: MNHEY, SMNVEV (reference sequence). CDR3 amino acids: CASSLSLLNPGYTF. As DNA, the CDR3 is TGTGCCAGCAGTTTATCCCTTTTGAACCCTGGCTACACCTTC.

By share, this clonotype ranks as large. The V and J genes are TRBV5-1 and TRBJ2-7; TRBD1 or TRBD2 may be the D gene (5 bases each). From germline, CDR1 is SGHRS and CDR2 YFSETQ. V dropped 4 bases and J dropped 6 bases, with 17 bases sitting between them. The CDR3 is 14 amino acids. The CDR3 is CASSLMAGTGEQYF. DNA of the CDR3: TGCGCCAGCAGCCTAATGGCCGGGACGGGCGAGCAGTACTTC.

The rearrangement links TRBV24-1 to TRBJ2-3; D not resolved. Germline CDR1 reads KGHDR; CDR2 reads SFDVKD. The CDR3 runs to 13 residues. V lost 1 base, J lost 4 bases, and 5 bases lay in between. CDR3 nucleotides: TGTGCCACCAGTGATTTACGGTCAGATACGCAGTATTTT. It yields the protein CATSDLRSDTQYF.

The V and J genes are TRBV4-1 and TRBJ1-6; tentatively, D is TRBD1 (6 bases). CDR1 is MGHRA, CDR2 YSYEKL, per germline. V lost 1 base and J 6 bases, leaving 22 bases between the germline ends. The CDR3 is 19 residues long. For the CDR3, the DNA is TGCGCCAGCAGCCAAGTTCCCATGGACAGTCTTCGCCCTAATTCACCCCTCCACTTT. Amino acid sequence: CASSQVPMDSLRPNSPLHF.

This clonotype is labeled as medium-sized. This chain joins TRBV7-8 and TRBJ2-1; TRBD2 agrees at 8 bases. CDR3 length: 14 residues. CDR1 is SGHVS, CDR2 FQNEAQ, per germline. Trimming took 0 bases from V and 7 from J; bases not matched to a gene: 2. The CDR3 region is CASSLAASGNEQFF. CDR3 DNA sequence: TGTGCCAGCAGCTTAGCGGCTAGCGGGAATGAGCAGTTCTTC.

V usage is TRBV2 and J usage is TRBJ2-7, with 9 bases matching TRBD2. The CDR3 consists of 15 residues. The V segment lost 5 bases and the J segment 3 bases; nucleotides outside the gene matches: 8. Germline V CDR1 and CDR2: SNHLY, FYNNEI. The CDR3 spells CASSPDSGSFYEQYF. The CDR3 DNA sequence: TGTGCCAGCAGTCCCGATAGCGGGAGTTTCTACGAGCAGTACTTC.

The rearrangement uses TRBV19 and TRBJ2-5, with 7 bases identical to TRBD2. J gave up 5 bases and V 3 bases, and 3 bases lay outside the gene matches. Germline V gene data show CDR1 as LNHDA and CDR2 as SQIVND (reference sequence). CDR3 length: 13 residues. In DNA, the CDR3 is TGTGCCAGTAGTATTAGGGAGGGGGAGACCCAGTACTTC. Translated, it gives CASSIREGETQYF.

This clonotype was found once. The chain couples TRBV4-1 to TRBJ2-1, with D uncertain. The V gene's germline CDR1 is MGHRA and CDR2 YSYEKL. The V gene lost 0 bases and the J gene lost 3 bases, with 12 bases spanning the gap. The CDR3 length is 16 residues. The DNA for the CDR3 is TGCGCCAGCAGCCAAGAGGTCCGGTTGGACTACAATGAGCAGTTCTTC. This encodes CASSQEVRLDYNEQFF.